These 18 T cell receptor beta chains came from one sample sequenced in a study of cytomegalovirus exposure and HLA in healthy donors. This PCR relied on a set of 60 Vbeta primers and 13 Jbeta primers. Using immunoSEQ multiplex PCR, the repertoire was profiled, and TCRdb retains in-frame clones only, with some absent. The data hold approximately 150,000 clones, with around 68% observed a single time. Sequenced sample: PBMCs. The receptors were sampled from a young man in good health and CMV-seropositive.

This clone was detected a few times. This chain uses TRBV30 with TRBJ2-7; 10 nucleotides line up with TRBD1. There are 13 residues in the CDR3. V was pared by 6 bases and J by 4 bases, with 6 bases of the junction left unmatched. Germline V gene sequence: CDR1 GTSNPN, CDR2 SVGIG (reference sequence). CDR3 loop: CACPGTGVYEQYF. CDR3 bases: TGTGCCTGCCCCGGGACAGGGGTTTACGAGCAGTACTTC.

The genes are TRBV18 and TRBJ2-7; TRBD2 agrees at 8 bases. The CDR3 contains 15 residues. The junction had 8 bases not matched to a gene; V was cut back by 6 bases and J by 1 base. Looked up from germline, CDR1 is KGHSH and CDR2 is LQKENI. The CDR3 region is CASSQVREVSYEQYF. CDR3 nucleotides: TGTGCCAGCTCCCAAGTGCGGGAGGTATCCTACGAGCAGTACTTC.

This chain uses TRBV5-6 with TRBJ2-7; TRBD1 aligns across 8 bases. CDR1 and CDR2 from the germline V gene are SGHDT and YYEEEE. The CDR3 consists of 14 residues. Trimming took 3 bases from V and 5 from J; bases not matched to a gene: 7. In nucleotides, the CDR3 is TGTGCCAGCAGCTACGGACAGGGCAGTAACGAGCAGTACTTC. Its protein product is CASSYGQGSNEQYF.

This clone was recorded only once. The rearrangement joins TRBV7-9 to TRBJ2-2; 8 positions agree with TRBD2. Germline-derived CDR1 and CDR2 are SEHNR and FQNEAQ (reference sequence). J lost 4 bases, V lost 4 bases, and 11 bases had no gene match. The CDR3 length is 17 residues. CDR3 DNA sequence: TGTGCCAGCAGCTCCGCTACTAGCGGATCAGTCACCGGGGAGCTGTTTTTT. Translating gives CASSSATSGSVTGELFF.

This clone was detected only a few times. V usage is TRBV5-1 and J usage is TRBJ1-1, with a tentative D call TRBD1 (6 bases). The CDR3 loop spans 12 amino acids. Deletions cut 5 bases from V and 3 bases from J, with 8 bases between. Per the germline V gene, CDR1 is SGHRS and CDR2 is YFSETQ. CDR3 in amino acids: CASRNRDTEAFF. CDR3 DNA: TGCGCCAGCAGAAACAGGGACACTGAAGCTTTCTTT.

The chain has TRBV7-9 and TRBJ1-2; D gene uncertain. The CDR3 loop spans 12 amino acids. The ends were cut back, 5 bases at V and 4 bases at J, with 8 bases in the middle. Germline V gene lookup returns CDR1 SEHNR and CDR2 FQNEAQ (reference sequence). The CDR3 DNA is TGTGCCAGCAGCCCGGGTATCTATGGCTACACCTTC. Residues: CASSPGIYGYTF.

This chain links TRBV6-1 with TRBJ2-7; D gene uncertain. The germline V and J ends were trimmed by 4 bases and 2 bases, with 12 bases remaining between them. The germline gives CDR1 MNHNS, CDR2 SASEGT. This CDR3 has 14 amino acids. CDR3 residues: CASSGSNRPYEQYF. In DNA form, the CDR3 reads TGTGCCAGCAGTGGAAGTAACAGACCCTACGAGCAGTACTTC.

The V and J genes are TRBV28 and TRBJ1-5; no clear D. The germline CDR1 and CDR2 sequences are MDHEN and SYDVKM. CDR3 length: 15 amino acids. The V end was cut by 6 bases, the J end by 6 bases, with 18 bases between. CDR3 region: CASRRRGGVGQPQHF. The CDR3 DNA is TGTGCCAGCAGACGTCGCGGCGGGGTGGGTCAGCCCCAGCATTTT.

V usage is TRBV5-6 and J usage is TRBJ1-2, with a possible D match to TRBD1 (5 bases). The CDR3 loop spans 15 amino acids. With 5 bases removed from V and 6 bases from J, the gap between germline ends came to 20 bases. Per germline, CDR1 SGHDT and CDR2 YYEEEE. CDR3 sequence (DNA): TGTGCCAGCAGTCGCAGGGTAATAGTTCATCATGGCTACACCTTC. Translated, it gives CASSRRVIVHHGYTF.

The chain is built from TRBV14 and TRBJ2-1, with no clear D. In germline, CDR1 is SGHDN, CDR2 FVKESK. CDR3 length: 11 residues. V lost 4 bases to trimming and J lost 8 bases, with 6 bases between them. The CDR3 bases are TGTGCCAGCAGCCTACTGCATGAGCAGTTCTTC. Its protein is CASSLLHEQFF.

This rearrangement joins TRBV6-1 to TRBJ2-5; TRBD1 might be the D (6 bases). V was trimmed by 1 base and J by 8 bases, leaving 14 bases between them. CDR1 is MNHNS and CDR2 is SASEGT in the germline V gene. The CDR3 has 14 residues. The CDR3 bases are TGTGCCAGCAGTGAAGGGACAGTAGGGCCAACCCAGTACTTC. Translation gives CASSEGTVGPTQYF.

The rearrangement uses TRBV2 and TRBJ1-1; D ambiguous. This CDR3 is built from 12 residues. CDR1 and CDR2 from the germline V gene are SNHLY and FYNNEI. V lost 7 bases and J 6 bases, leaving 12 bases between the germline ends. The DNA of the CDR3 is TGTGCCAGCACCCTGGTGGCTCCTGAAGCTTTCTTT. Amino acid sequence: CASTLVAPEAFF.

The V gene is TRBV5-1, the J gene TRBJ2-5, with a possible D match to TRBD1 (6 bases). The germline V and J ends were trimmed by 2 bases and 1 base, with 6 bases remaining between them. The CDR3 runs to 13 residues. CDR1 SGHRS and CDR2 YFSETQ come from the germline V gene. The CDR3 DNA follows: TGCGCCAGCAGCTTAGGGGGCCAAGAGACCCAGTACTTC. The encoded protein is CASSLGGQETQYF.

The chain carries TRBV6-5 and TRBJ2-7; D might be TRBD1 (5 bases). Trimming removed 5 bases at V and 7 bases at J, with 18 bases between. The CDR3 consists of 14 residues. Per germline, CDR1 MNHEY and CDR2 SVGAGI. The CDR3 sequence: CASSPRRVLWEQYF. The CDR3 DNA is TGTGCCAGCAGTCCCCGCAGGGTTCTTTGGGAGCAGTACTTC.

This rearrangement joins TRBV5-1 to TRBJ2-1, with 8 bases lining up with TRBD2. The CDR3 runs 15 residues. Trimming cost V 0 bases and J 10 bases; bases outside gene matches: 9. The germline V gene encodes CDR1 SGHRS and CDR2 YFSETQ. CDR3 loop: CASSLGGRSRVEQFF. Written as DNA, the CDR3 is TGCGCCAGCAGCTTGGGCGGGAGGTCCCGTGTAGAGCAGTTCTTC.

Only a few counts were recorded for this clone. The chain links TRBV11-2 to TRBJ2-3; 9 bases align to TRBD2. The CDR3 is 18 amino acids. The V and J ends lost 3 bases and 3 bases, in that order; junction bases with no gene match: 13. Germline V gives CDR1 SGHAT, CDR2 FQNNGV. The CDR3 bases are TGTGCCAGCAGCTTCTCCCCCGGGACTAGCTTTTGGACAGATACGCAGTATTTT. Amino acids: CASSFSPGTSFWTDTQYF.

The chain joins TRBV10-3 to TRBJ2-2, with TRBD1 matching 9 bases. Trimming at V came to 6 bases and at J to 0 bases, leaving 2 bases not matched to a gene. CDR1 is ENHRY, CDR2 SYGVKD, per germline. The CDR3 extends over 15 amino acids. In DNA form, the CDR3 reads TGTGCCATCAGGACAGGGGGAGCGAACACCGGGGAGCTGTTTTTT. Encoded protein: CAIRTGGANTGELFF.

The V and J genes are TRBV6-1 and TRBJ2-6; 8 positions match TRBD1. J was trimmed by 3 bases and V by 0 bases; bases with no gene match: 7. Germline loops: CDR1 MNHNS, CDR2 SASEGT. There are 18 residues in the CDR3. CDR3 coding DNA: TGTGCCAGCAGTGAAGCGCCAGGGGGCGCGGGTGGGGCCAACGTCCTGACTTTC. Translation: CASSEAPGGAGGANVLTF.